The 10 T cell receptor beta chains reported below all come from one sample, sequenced in a study of T-cell reconstitution after alpha-beta-depleted transplantation in children. TCRbeta library construction was performed incorporating unique molecular identifiers. MiXCR was run by TCRdb on the PCR reads, yielding one entry per CDR3 protein. The sample holds around 450,000 distinct CDR3 sequences, 10% seen once. The starting material was PBMCs, obtained before TCRalphabeta/CD19-depleted stem cell transplant. These receptors originate from a child under 10 years old with inherited bone marrow failure, due to receive a stem cell transplant.

This clonotype was picked up many times. The rearrangement links TRBV10-3 to TRBJ2-3, with D possibly matching TRBD2 (5 bases). Trimming cost V 3 bases and J 3 bases, with 7 bases left between them. The CDR3 is 13 amino acids. Germline values: CDR1 ENHRY, CDR2 SYGVKD. CDR3: CAISDGITDTQYF. CDR3 DNA sequence: TGTGCCATCAGTGACGGGATTACAGATACGCAGTATTTT.

This clonotype was observed at least ten times. The chain couples TRBV20-1 to TRBJ1-6; D is uncertain. The germline V gene encodes CDR1 DFQATT and CDR2 SNEGSKA (reference sequence). Trimming took off 6 bases at V and 8 bases at J, with 11 bases between the two ends. The CDR3 has 12 amino acids. The CDR3 reads CSATRGDSPLHF. CDR3 in DNA: TGCAGTGCCACACGCGGGGATTCACCCCTCCACTTT.

This clonotype was recorded many times. The genes are TRBV24-1 and TRBJ2-1; 7 bases are a match to TRBD1. The germline V gene encodes CDR1 KGHDR and CDR2 SFDVKD. Losses at the gene ends were 3 bases for V and 8 bases for J; bases not matched to a gene: 6. The CDR3 extends over 14 amino acids. The CDR3 coding sequence is TGTGCCACCAGTGATGGGGACAGTCGGGATGAGCAGTTCTTC. Residues: CATSDGDSRDEQFF.

This clonotype was seen ten or more times. The rearrangement joins TRBV4-3 to TRBJ1-3; D is perhaps TRBD1 (5 bases). CDR1 and CDR2 (germline): LGHNA, YSLEER. With 4 bases removed from V and 4 bases from J, the gap between germline ends came to 14 bases. CDR3 length: 15 residues. CDR3 DNA: TGCGCCAGCAGCCCTTGGGAAGGGGTCGGAAACACCATATATTTT. Its protein is CASSPWEGVGNTIYF.

This clonotype was detected ten times or more. The chain joins TRBV11-3 to TRBJ2-3, with D perhaps matching TRBD2 (5 bases). Germline assignment: CDR1 SGHNT and CDR2 YENEEA. This CDR3 region has 14 residues. Deletions cut 5 bases from V and 1 base from J, with 10 bases between. CDR3 in amino acids: CASSPSRGTDTQYF. CDR3 in DNA: TGTGCCAGCAGCCCTAGCCGGGGCACAGATACGCAGTATTTT.

The table lists this clonotype with a few counts. The V and J genes are TRBV29-1 and TRBJ2-3; 10 nucleotides match TRBD2. CDR1 is SQVTM and CDR2 is ANQGSEA in the germline V gene. The CDR3 runs 17 residues. Losses at the gene ends were 5 bases for V and 6 bases for J; bases not matched to a gene: 17. The CDR3 region has the DNA TGCAGCGTTAGCCTAGCGGGAGTAAGGGCTTGGGCCGATACGCAGTATTTT. Its protein is CSVSLAGVRAWADTQYF.

The rearrangement joins TRBV24-1 to TRBJ2-2; D not resolved. The germline gives CDR1 KGHDR, CDR2 SFDVKD. The ends were cut back, 0 bases at V and 4 bases at J, with 8 bases in the middle. This CDR3 comprises 15 residues. Written as DNA, the CDR3 is TGTGCCACCAGTGATTTGTCAGCCCTCACCGGGGAGCTGTTTTTT. Translated, it gives CATSDLSALTGELFF.

At least ten counts were recorded for this clonotype. The gene calls are TRBV6-4 and TRBJ2-2; 7 bases line up with TRBD1. The CDR3 is 16 amino acids. Germline V CDR1 and CDR2: MRHNA, SNTAGT. V lost 6 bases and J lost 4; bases outside the gene matches: 11. CDR3 protein: CASSPDGTDLTGELFF. The CDR3 DNA is TGTGCCAGCAGCCCCGACGGGACAGATCTCACCGGGGAGCTGTTTTTT.

This chain joins TRBV11-3 and TRBJ2-1; TRBD2 is a possible D gene (6 bases). This CDR3 is 17 amino acids long. Per germline, CDR1 SGHNT and CDR2 YENEEA. Trimming took 4 bases from V and 0 from J, leaving 16 bases between them. The CDR3 reads CASSWRSGPISYNEQFF. For the CDR3, the DNA is TGTGCCAGCAGCTGGCGAAGCGGGCCCATCTCCTACAATGAGCAGTTCTTC.

This clonotype has only a few counts. The chain is built from TRBV5-6 and TRBJ2-1; D not resolved. Trimming took off 0 bases at V and 7 bases at J, with 11 bases between the two ends. This CDR3 has 14 amino acids. Germline CDR1 is SGHDT and CDR2 is YYEEEE. The CDR3 DNA follows: TGTGCCAGCAGCTTGGGGCCGGCTAAGAATGAGCAGTTCTTC. Residues: CASSLGPAKNEQFF.